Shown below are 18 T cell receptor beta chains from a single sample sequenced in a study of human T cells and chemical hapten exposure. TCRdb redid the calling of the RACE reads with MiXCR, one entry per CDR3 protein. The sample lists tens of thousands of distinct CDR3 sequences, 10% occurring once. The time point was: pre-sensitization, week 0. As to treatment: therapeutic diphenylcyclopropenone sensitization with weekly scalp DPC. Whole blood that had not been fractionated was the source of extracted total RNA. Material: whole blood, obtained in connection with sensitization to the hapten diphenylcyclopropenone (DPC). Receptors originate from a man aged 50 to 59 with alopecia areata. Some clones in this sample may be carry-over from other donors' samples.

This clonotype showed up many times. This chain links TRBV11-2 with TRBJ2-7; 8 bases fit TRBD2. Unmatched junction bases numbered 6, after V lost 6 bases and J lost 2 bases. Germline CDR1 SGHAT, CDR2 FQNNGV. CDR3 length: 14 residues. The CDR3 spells CASSRSGIAYEQYF. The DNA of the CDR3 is TGTGCCAGCAGTCGTAGCGGGATCGCCTACGAGCAGTACTTC. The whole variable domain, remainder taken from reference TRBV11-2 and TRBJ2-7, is EAGVAQSPRYKIIEKRQSVAFWCNPISGHATLYWYQQILGQGPKLLIQFQNNGVVDDSQLPKDRFSAERLKGVDSTLKIQPAKLEDSAVYLCASSRSGIAYEQYFGPGTRLTVT.

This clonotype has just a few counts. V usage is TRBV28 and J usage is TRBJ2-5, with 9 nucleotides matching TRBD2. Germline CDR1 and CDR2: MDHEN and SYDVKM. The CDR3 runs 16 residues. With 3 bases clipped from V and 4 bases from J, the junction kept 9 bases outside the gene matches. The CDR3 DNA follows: TGTGCCAGCAGTTTGAGGGGCGGGAGGGGTCCAGAGACCCAGTACTTC. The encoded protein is CASSLRGGRGPETQYF.

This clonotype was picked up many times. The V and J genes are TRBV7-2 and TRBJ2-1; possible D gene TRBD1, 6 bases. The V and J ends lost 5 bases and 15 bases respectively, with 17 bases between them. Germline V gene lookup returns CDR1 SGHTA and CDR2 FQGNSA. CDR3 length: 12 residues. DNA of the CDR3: TGTGCCAGCAGCCCCCAGGGGAAAGTTCGGTTCTTC. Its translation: CASSPQGKVRFF.

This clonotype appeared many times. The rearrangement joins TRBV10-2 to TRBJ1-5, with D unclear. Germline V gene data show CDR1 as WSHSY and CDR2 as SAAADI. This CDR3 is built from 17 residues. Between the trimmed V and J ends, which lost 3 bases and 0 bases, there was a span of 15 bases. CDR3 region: CASSEPATFDSNQPQHF. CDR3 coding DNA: TGCGCCAGCAGTGAACCAGCCACGTTCGATAGCAATCAGCCCCAGCATTTT.

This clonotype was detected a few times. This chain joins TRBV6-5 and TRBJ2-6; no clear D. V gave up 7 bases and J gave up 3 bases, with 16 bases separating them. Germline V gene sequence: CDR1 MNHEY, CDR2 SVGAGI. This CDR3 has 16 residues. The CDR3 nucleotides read TGTGCCAGCAAGGAACAGTCCGTGAGTGGGGCCAACGTCCTGACTTTC. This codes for CASKEQSVSGANVLTF.

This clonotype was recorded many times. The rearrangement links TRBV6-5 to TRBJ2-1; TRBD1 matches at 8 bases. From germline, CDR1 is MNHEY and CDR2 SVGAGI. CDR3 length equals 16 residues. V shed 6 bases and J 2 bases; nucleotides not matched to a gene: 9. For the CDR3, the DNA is TGTGCCAGCAGCTACAGCCGGGACAGGCCCTACAATGAGCAGTTCTTC. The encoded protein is CASSYSRDRPYNEQFF.

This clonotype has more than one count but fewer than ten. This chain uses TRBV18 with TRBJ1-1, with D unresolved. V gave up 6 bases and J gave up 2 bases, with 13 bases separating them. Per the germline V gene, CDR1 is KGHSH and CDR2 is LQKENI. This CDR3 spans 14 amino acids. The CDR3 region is CASSVDRINTEAFF. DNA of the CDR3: TGTGCCAGCTCCGTCGATAGGATAAACACTGAAGCTTTCTTT. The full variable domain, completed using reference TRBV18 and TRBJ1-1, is NAGVMQNPRHLVRRRGQEARLRCSPMKGHSHVYWYRQLPEEGLKFMVYLQKENIIDESGMPKERFSAEFPKEGPSILRIQQVVRGDSAAYFCASSVDRINTEAFFGQGTRLTVV.

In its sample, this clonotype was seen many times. The CDR3 DNA reads TGCAGTGCTCTCAAACAGACAGGGTATAATTCACCCCTCCACTTT. Translation: CSALKQTGYNSPLHF. The genes are TRBV20-1 and TRBJ1-6, with 7 bases matching TRBD1. The CDR3 runs 15 residues. V was clipped by 5 bases and J by 4 bases; unmatched bases: 8. Germline CDR1 and CDR2: DFQATT and SNEGSKA (reference sequence).

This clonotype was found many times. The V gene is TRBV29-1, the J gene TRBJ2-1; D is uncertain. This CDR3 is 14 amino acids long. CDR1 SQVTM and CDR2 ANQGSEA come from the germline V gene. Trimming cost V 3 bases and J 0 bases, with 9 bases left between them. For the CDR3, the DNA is TGCAGCGTTGATCGGTCGAGCTCCTACAATGAGCAGTTCTTC. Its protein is CSVDRSSSYNEQFF.

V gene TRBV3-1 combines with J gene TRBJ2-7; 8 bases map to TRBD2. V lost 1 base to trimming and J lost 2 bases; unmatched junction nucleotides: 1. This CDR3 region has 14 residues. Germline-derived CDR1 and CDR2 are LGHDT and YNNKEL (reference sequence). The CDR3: CASSQVGGAYEQYF. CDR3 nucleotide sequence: TGTGCCAGCAGCCAAGTCGGGGGGGCCTACGAGCAGTACTTC.

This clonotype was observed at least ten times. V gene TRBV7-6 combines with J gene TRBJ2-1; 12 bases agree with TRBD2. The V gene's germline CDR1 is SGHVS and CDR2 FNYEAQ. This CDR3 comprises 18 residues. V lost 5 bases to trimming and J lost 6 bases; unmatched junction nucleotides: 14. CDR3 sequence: CASSPSSPTSGGLNEQFF. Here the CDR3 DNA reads TGTGCCAGCAGCCCCTCGTCCCCGACTAGCGGGGGACTCAATGAGCAGTTCTTC. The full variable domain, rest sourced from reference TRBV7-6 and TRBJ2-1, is GAGVSQSPRYKVTKRGQDVALRCDPISGHVSLYWYRQALGQGPEFLTYFNYEAQQDKSGLPNDRFSAERPEGSISTLTIQRTEQRDSAMYRCASSPSSPTSGGLNEQFFGPGTRLTVL.

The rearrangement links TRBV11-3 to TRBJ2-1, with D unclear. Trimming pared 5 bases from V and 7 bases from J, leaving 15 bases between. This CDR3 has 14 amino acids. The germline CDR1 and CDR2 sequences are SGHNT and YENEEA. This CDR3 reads CASSMGPLENEQFF. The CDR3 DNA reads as TGTGCCAGCAGCATGGGTCCCCTAGAAAATGAGCAGTTCTTC.

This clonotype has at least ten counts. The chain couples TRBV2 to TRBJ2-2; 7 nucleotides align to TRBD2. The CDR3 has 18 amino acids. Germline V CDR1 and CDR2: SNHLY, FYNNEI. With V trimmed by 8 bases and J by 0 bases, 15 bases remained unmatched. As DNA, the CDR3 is TGTGCCAGCGCCCCCCCCACTGGGCGGGGGTCGAACACCGGGGAGCTGTTTTTT. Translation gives CASAPPTGRGSNTGELFF.

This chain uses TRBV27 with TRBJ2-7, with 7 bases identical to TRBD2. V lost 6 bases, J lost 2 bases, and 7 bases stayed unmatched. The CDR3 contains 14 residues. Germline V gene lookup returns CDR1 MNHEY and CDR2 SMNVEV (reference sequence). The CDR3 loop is CASSWASGPYEQYF. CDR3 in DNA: TGTGCCAGCAGCTGGGCTAGCGGTCCCTACGAGCAGTACTTC.

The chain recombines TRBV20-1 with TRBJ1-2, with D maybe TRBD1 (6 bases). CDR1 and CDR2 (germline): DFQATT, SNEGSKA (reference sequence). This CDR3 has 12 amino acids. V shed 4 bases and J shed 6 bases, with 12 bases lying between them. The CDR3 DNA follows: TGCAGTGCTACCCCGGGGGCCCATGGCTACACCTTC. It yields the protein CSATPGAHGYTF.

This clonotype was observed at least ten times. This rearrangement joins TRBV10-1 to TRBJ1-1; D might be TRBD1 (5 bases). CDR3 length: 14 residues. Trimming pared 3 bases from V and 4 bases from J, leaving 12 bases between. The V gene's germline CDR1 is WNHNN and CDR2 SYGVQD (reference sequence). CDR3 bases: TGCGCCAGCAGTGACCCAGGGCTCATCACTGAAGCTTTCTTT. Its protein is CASSDPGLITEAFF.

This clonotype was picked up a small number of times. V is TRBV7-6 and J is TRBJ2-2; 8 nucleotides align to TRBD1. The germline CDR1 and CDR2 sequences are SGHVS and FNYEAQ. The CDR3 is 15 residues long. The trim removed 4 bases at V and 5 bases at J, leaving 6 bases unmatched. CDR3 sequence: CASSSGQGNTGELFF. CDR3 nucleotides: TGTGCCAGCAGCTCAGGACAGGGAAATACCGGGGAGCTGTTTTTT.

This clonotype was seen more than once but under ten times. Here the CDR3 DNA reads TGTGCCACCAGTGATTTGAGGGCAGGGGCAGGAGATACGCAGTATTTT. This encodes CATSDLRAGAGDTQYF. This rearrangement joins TRBV24-1 to TRBJ2-3; D might be TRBD1 (6 bases). V was cut by 0 bases and J by 5 bases, with 14 bases left in between. This CDR3 is built from 16 residues. Germline V gives CDR1 KGHDR, CDR2 SFDVKD.